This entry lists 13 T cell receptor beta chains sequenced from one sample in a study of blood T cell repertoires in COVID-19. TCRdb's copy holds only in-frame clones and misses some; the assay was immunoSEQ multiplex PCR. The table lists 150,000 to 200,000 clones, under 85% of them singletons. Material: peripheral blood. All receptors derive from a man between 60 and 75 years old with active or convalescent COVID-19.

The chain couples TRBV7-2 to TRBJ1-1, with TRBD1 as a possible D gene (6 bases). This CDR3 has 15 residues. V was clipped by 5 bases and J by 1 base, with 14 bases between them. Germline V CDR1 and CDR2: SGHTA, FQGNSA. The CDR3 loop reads CASSIRQARNTEAFF. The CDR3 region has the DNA TGTGCCAGCAGCATAAGACAGGCGAGGAACACTGAAGCTTTCTTT. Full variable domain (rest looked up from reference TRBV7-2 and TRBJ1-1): GAGVSQSPSNKVTEKGKDVELRCDPISGHTALYWYRQSLGQGLEFLIYFQGNSAPDKSGLPSDRFSAERTGGSVSTLTIQRTQQEDSAVYLCASSIRQARNTEAFFGQGTRLTVV.

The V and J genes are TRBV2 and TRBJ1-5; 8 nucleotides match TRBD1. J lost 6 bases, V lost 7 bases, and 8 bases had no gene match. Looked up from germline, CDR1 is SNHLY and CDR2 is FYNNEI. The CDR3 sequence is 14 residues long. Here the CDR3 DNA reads TGTGCCAGCACCGGGACAGGCCTTGGTCAGCCCCAGCATTTT. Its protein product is CASTGTGLGQPQHF.

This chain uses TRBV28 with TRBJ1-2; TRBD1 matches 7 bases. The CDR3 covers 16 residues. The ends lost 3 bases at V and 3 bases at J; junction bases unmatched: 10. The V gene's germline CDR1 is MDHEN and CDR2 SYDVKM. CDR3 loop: CASSFRLQGTYYGYTF. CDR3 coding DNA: TGTGCCAGCAGTTTCCGTTTACAGGGGACCTACTATGGCTACACCTTC.

The CDR3 DNA reads TGTGCCAGTAGTACGCTCGGGGGGGCGGGCGATACGCAGTATTTT. As protein: CASSTLGGAGDTQYF. The genes are TRBV19 and TRBJ2-3; 8 bases align to TRBD2. Germline trimming cut 4 bases from V and 6 bases from J; bases unmatched to any gene: 9. Germline lookup yields CDR1 LNHDA and CDR2 SQIVND (reference sequence). The CDR3 totals 15 residues.

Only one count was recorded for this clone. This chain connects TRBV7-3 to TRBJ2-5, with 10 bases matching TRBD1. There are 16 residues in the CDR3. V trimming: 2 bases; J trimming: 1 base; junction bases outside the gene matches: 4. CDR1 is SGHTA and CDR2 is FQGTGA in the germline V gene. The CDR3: CASSLWDRGFQETQYF. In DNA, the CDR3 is TGTGCCAGCAGCTTATGGGACAGGGGATTCCAAGAGACCCAGTACTTC.

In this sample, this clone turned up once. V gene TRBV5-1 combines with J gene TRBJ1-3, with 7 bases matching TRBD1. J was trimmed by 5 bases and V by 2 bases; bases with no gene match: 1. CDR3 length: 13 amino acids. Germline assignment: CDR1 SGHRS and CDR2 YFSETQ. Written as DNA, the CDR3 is TGCGCCAGCAGCTTAGGGGGCAGAAACACCATATATTTT. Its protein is CASSLGGRNTIYF.

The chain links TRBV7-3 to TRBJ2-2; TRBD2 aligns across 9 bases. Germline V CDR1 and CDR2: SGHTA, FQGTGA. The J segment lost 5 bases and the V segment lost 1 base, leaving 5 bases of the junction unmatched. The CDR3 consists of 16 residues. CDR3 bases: TGTGCCAGCAGCTTAATTCCTAGCGGGGCTACCGGGGAGCTGTTTTTT. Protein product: CASSLIPSGATGELFF.

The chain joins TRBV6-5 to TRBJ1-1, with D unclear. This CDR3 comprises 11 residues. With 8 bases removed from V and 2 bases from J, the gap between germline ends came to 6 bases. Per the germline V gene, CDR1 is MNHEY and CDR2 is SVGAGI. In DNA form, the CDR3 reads TGTGCCAGCCCCTTTAACACTGAAGCTTTCTTT. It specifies CASPFNTEAFF.

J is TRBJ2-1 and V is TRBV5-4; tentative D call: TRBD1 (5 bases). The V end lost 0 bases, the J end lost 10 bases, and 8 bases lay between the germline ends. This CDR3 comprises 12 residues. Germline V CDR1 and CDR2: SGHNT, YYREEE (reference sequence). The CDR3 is CASSLDSGEQFF. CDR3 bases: TGTGCCAGCAGCTTGGATTCAGGGGAGCAGTTCTTC. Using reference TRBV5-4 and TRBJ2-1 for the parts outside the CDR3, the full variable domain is ETGVTQSPTHLIKTRGQQVTLRCSSQSGHNTVSWYQQALGQGPQFIFQYYREEENGRGNFPPRFSGLQFPNYSSELNVNALELDDSALYLCASSLDSGEQFFGPGTRLTVL.

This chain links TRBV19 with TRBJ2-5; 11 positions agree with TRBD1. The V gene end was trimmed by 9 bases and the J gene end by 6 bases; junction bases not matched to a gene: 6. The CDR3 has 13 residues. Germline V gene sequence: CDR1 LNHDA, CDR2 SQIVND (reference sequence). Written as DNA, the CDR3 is TGTGCCAGGAAGGGACAGGGGGAGAAGACCCAGTACTTC. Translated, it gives CARKGQGEKTQYF.

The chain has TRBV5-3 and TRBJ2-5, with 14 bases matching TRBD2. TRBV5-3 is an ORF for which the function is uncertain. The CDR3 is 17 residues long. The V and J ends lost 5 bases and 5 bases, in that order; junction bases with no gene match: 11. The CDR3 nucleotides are TGTGCCAGAAGGTTTGGGACTAGCGGGGGACTCGGGGAGACCCAGTACTTC. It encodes CARRFGTSGGLGETQYF.

The CDR3 sequence: CASSSRPATGDTQYF. For the CDR3, the DNA is TGTGCCAGTAGTTCTCGCCCCGCCACGGGAGATACGCAGTATTTT. The chain recombines TRBV19 with TRBJ2-3; no clear D gene. CDR1 and CDR2 (germline): LNHDA, SQIVND (reference sequence). Trimming removed 5 bases from V and 5 bases from J, with 17 bases in between. CDR3 length: 15 residues.

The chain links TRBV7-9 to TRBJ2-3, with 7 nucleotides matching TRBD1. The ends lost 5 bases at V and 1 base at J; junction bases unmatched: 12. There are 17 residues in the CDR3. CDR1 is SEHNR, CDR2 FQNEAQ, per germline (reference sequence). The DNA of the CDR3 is TGTGCCAGCAGCCGTTCGATTCGACAGGGCGGCACAGATACGCAGTATTTT. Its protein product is CASSRSIRQGGTDTQYF. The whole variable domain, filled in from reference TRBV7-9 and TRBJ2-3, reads DTGVSQNPRHKITKRGQNVTFRCDPISEHNRLYWYRQTLGQGPEFLTYFQNEAQLEKSRLLSDRFSAERPKGSFSTLEIQRTEQGDSAMYLCASSRSIRQGGTDTQYFGPGTRLTVL.